A selection of T cell receptor beta chains follows, all from one sample in a study of blood T cells in healthy people across ages. Via MiXCR, TCRdb re-called the 5' RACE reads, giving one row per CDR3 protein. The table records about 760,000 distinct CDR3 sequences, about 61% of them present only once. Sequencing was done on a sample of blood. These receptors were taken from a man aged 35-49 years in good health. Each CDR3 is given with its conserved first and last residue. Each record gives: clone size, J gene, D gene, V gene, CDR3 protein, CDR3 DNA. The D gene is left open where the match is weak. Rows may omit the clone size; those that give it use once, few, many or a size class.

clone_size: .
j_call: TRBJ2-5
d_call: .
v_call: TRBV6-5
cdr3_aa: CASSYGVRGPSQETQYF
cdr3_nt: TGTGCCAGCAGTTACGGGGTTCGGGGGCCGAGCCAAGAGACCCAGTACTTC

clone_size: .
j_call: TRBJ2-3
d_call: .
v_call: TRBV20-1
cdr3_aa: CSARSGQSTDTQYF
cdr3_nt: TGCAGTGCTAGAAGCGGACAAAGCACAGATACGCAGTATTTT

clone_size: few
j_call: TRBJ2-7
d_call: .
v_call: TRBV6-2/TRBV6-3
cdr3_aa: CASSYVAGLPYEQYF
cdr3_nt: TGTGCCAGCAGTTACGTCGCGGGTCTCCCCTACGAGCAGTACTTC

clone_size: .
j_call: TRBJ2-5
d_call: .
v_call: TRBV9
cdr3_aa: CASSADLRGWGGETQYF
cdr3_nt: TGTGCCAGCAGCGCGGACCTCCGAGGGTGGGGTGGAGAGACCCAGTACTTC

clone_size: .
j_call: TRBJ2-7
d_call: .
v_call: TRBV7-2
cdr3_aa: CASSLEGGEPSTQYF
cdr3_nt: TGTGCCAGCAGCTTGGAAGGCGGTGAGCCAAGCACCCAGTACTTC

clone_size: .
j_call: TRBJ2-7
d_call: TRBD1
v_call: TRBV6-6
cdr3_aa: CASSYSMGQGYNEQYF
cdr3_nt: TGTGCCAGCAGTTACTCGATGGGACAGGGCTACAATGAGCAGTACTTC

clone_size: .
j_call: TRBJ1-5
d_call: .
v_call: TRBV5-1
cdr3_aa: CASSLNGVQPQHF
cdr3_nt: TGCGCCAGCAGCTTAAACGGCGTTCAGCCCCAGCATTTT

clone_size: .
j_call: TRBJ2-1
d_call: TRBD2
v_call: TRBV27
cdr3_aa: CASTRGGGRNEQFF
cdr3_nt: TGTGCCAGCACCCGGGGGGGAGGGCGCAATGAGCAGTTCTTC

clone_size: .
j_call: TRBJ2-3
d_call: TRBD2
v_call: TRBV4-2
cdr3_aa: CASKRVGLAGADTQYF
cdr3_nt: TGTGCCAGCAAAAGAGTCGGACTAGCGGGAGCGGATACGCAGTATTTT

clone_size: .
j_call: TRBJ2-1
d_call: TRBD2
v_call: TRBV5-5
cdr3_aa: CASSLEETSHNEQFF
cdr3_nt: TGTGCCAGCAGCTTGGAAGAGACTAGCCACAATGAGCAGTTCTTC

clone_size: .
j_call: TRBJ2-1
d_call: .
v_call: TRBV10-3
cdr3_aa: CAIRGSGFGSYNEQFF
cdr3_nt: TGTGCCATCAGGGGATCCGGGTTCGGCTCCTACAATGAGCAGTTCTTC

clone_size: .
j_call: TRBJ2-7
d_call: .
v_call: TRBV28
cdr3_aa: CASSFSLGEQYF
cdr3_nt: TGTGCCAGCAGTTTTAGTTTGGGCGAGCAGTACTTC

clone_size: .
j_call: TRBJ2-7
d_call: .
v_call: TRBV28
cdr3_aa: CASSPPGHYEQYF
cdr3_nt: TGTGCCAGCAGTCCGCCAGGACATTACGAGCAGTACTTC

clone_size: .
j_call: TRBJ2-7
d_call: TRBD2
v_call: TRBV14
cdr3_aa: CATRLAGAYEQYF
cdr3_nt: TGTGCCACTCGACTAGCGGGGGCCTACGAGCAGTACTTC

clone_size: .
j_call: TRBJ2-3
d_call: TRBD2
v_call: TRBV7-2
cdr3_aa: CASTIAGDRTDTQYF
cdr3_nt: TGTGCCAGCACCATAGCGGGGGACCGCACAGATACGCAGTATTTT

clone_size: .
j_call: TRBJ2-7
d_call: .
v_call: TRBV29-1
cdr3_aa: CSVEVSSYEQYF
cdr3_nt: TGCAGCGTTGAAGTCAGTTCCTACGAGCAGTACTTC

clone_size: .
j_call: TRBJ2-4
d_call: TRBD1
v_call: TRBV7-2
cdr3_aa: CASSLSHGQGGNIQYF
cdr3_nt: TGTGCCAGCAGCTTAAGTCACGGACAGGGGGGAAACATTCAGTACTTC

clone_size: few
j_call: TRBJ2-2
d_call: .
v_call: TRBV29-1
cdr3_aa: CSVSQANTGELFF
cdr3_nt: TGCAGCGTTTCCCAGGCTAACACCGGGGAGCTGTTTTTT